A selection of T cell receptor beta chains follows, all from one sample in a study of T cell repertoires in cytomegalovirus infection. TCRdb ran MiXCR on the reads and lists one entry per CDR3 protein. The table lists approximately 100,000 distinct CDR3 sequences, 20% to 25% of them singletons. The sample was CD8+ T cells from PBMCs. The receptors come from a human donor in good health (CMV status not recorded). Some clones in this sample may be carry-over from other donors' samples. Each CDR3 is given with its conserved first and last residue. Fields, in order: J gene, V gene, CDR3 protein.

>TRBJ1-5|TRBV20-1
CSARVRGQGFQPQHF
>TRBJ2-2|TRBV10-3
CAISEEAPAGELFF
>TRBJ1-1|TRBV19
CASSEGRVNTEAFF
>TRBJ2-3|TRBV28
CASISRGTLHGTDTQYF
>TRBJ1-6|TRBV4-1
CASRKGNSPLHF
>TRBJ2-3|TRBV7-9
CATDTGASYTDTQYF
>TRBJ1-1|TRBV9
CASSVAGNTEAFF
>TRBJ1-2|TRBV28
CASSPDRGMDGYTF
>TRBJ1-2|TRBV2
CASSQGRGANYGYTF
>TRBJ2-7|TRBV7-8
CASSQGGEVVEQYF
>TRBJ2-2|TRBV7-8
CASSQKSNAYTGELFF
>TRBJ1-1|TRBV7-3
CASSSGTEAFF
>TRBJ1-4|TRBV19
CASSHGTSTNEKLFF
>TRBJ1-5|TRBV19
CASSQRDSQPQHF
>TRBJ2-1|TRBV6-2/TRBV6-3
CASSSPWTGGRSNEQFF
>TRBJ2-7|TRBV7-9
CASSYGTGVSYEQYF
>TRBJ2-1|TRBV13
CASSSSHEQFF
>TRBJ2-7|TRBV6-2/TRBV6-3
CASGTYSGTDSYEQYF
>TRBJ2-7|TRBV12-3/TRBV12-4
CASGTSYEQYF
>TRBJ2-5|TRBV28
CASSLGRRVQETQYF
>TRBJ1-4|TRBV9
CASSGDVPGQGGREKLFF
>TRBJ2-5|TRBV14
CASSQDLNGVPYF
>TRBJ2-7|TRBV25-1
CASSEWHYEQYF
>TRBJ2-1|TRBV5-5
CASSLSRGNEQFF
>TRBJ1-1|TRBV20-1
CSAHRWDTEAFF
>TRBJ2-7|TRBV20-1
CSARGLAGSYEQYF
>TRBJ1-2|TRBV6-5
CASSSNRDRGRNTFGYTF
>TRBJ1-1|TRBV7-9
CASSQGGGITEAFF
>TRBJ1-2|TRBV12-3/TRBV12-4
CASILDGGNYTF
>TRBJ2-3|TRBV7-2
CASSGLATDTQYF
>TRBJ1-5|TRBV12-3/TRBV12-4
CASSSHMPGQGHSNQPQHF
>TRBJ2-3|TRBV25-1
CASSDPLAGGPGDTQYF
>TRBJ1-6|TRBV27
CASTRRGGDSPLHF
>TRBJ1-2|TRBV6-5
CASSPDRGNGYTF
>TRBJ1-1|TRBV6-2/TRBV6-3
CASSSFSHEAFF
>TRBJ2-7|TRBV19
CASSPYRAGSYEQYF
>TRBJ1-5|TRBV7-8
CASSLASPEILQPQHF
>TRBJ1-1|TRBV6-1
CVTREGGAFF
>TRBJ1-2|TRBV28
CASSFSGVDGYTF
>TRBJ2-7|TRBV12-3/TRBV12-4
CASSPLSPSEQYF
>TRBJ1-1|TRBV20-1
CSAHRRDTEAFF
>TRBJ2-1|TRBV4-1
CASSQEVETGGRYNEQFF
>TRBJ1-2|TRBV4-3
CASSPKLDYGYTF
>TRBJ2-3|TRBV7-9
CASSLVGSTDTQYF
>TRBJ2-2|TRBV7-2
CASSLFEQLFANTGELFF
>TRBJ2-1|TRBV20-1
CVAPRASSYNEQFF
>TRBJ2-2|TRBV6-1
CASTLRGVPGELFF
>TRBJ2-7|TRBV19
CASKTSGTSTYEQYF
>TRBJ2-1|TRBV12-3/TRBV12-4
CATAGRSYNEQFF
>TRBJ2-3|TRBV2
CASTRGFSTDTQYF
>TRBJ2-7|TRBV5-1
CASSLGRDSDEQYF
>TRBJ2-7|TRBV7-8
CASSRLGTSYEQYF
>TRBJ2-7|TRBV6-1
CASSYGGRAYEQYF
>TRBJ2-1|TRBV4-3
CASSSLAGGLNEQFF
>TRBJ2-5|TRBV28
CASLTSGQETQYF